This TCR beta chain was recorded in a study of identical twins. Details on this clonotype: What it recognizes is unknown.

J was trimmed by 4 bases and V by 5 bases; bases with no gene match: 8. CDR1 is SEHNR, CDR2 FQNEAQ, per germline (reference sequence). The CDR3 consists of 16 residues. Each CDR3 protein gets one entry after TCRdb re-called the 5' RACE reads with MiXCR. The sample carries just over 450,000 distinct CDR3 sequences, approximately 15% recorded once. General study points: Instead of following the same donors, the conclusions were based on cross-sectional statistical analysis. Compared with models, monozygotic twins showed more out-of-frame TCR alpha sharing. Invariant populations such as MAIT and iNKT cells could partly muddle zero-insertion analyses.

These records were also assigned to another study, of yellow fever vaccine responses in identical twins.

The source material was CD4+ T cells sorted from blood. This receptor was obtained from a woman aged 18 to 35 in good health. The chain carries TRBV7-9 and TRBJ2-5; 12 nucleotides agree with TRBD2. DNA for the CDR3: TGTGCCAGCAGCCCCCGTCCGGGACTAGCGGGAGAGACCCAGTACTTC. This translates into CASSPRPGLAGETQYF.